The subject of this entry is one T cell receptor (beta chain). TCRdb's copy holds only in-frame clones and misses some; the assay was immunoSEQ multiplex PCR. The profile covers fewer than 50,000 clones, with around 80% appearing a single time and around 13% taken by the ten largest. The data are from a study of OX40 agonist ivuxolimab in advanced cancers. The source of this sequence is an adult with an advanced solid tumor such as melanoma, head and neck, liver or kidney cancer. The sample was CD4+ or CD8+ T cells sorted from blood, taken in a trial of the OX40 agonist ivuxolimab.

As DNA, the CDR3 is TGCAGCGTTGACCGGGAGGCCGGGGAGCTGTTTTTT. It yields the protein CSVDREAGELFF. The chain joins TRBV29-1 to TRBJ2-2; 7 nucleotides match TRBD2. This CDR3 has 12 residues. The V and J ends lost 3 bases and 6 bases, in that order; junction bases with no gene match: 1. Germline V lookup: CDR1 SQVTM, CDR2 ANQGSEA.